This passage covers 15 T cell receptor beta chains from one sample sequenced in a study of blood T cells in healthy people across ages. With a J-beta primer mix and a sample-barcoded 5' primer, a second PCR ran about 6 to 11 cycles. Each CDR3 protein gets one entry after TCRdb re-called the 5' RACE reads with MiXCR. The sample records roughly 1,700,000 distinct CDR3 sequences, 28% being singletons. Sample: blood. All receptors come from a woman in her 30s in good health.

This clonotype was seen at least ten times. One end of the junction is discordant with germline, which a read error may explain. J is TRBJ2-7 and V is TRBV28, with 9 nucleotides matching TRBD1. Germline CDR1 MDHEN, CDR2 SYDVKM. This CDR3 is 13 amino acids long. The CDR3, as DNA: TGTGCCAGCCTGGGACAGGGTGGACACGAGCTGTACTTC. Protein: CASLGQGGHELYF.

A few counts support this clonotype. This sequence joins TRBV5-1 and TRBJ2-3; D possibly corresponds to TRBD1 (6 bases). Trimming pared 4 bases from V and 2 bases from J, leaving 11 bases between. CDR1 and CDR2 (germline): SGHRS, YFSETQ. The CDR3 has 14 residues. CDR3 loop: CASSTWTDTDTQYF. CDR3 bases: TGCGCCAGCAGCACCTGGACAGACACAGATACGCAGTATTTT.

The chain joins TRBV6-2 or TRBV6-3 to TRBJ2-4, with 10 bases lining up with TRBD1. The DNA end is a closer match to TRBJ2-7, so the J assignment may be wrong. CDR1 is MNHEY, CDR2 SVGEGT, per germline. The CDR3 covers 15 residues. Written as DNA, the CDR3 is TGTGCCAGCACCGTCTTCGGGACAGGGGCCTACGAGCAGTACTTC. Amino acid sequence: CASTVFGTGAYEQYF.

This clonotype came up many times. This rearrangement joins TRBV20-1 to TRBJ2-1; D may be TRBD2 (5 bases). Germline V gene lookup returns CDR1 DFQATT and CDR2 SNEGSKA (reference sequence). Trimming left V 5 bases short and J 2 bases short, with 16 bases between. This CDR3 region has 15 residues. CDR3 bases: TGCAGTGCTTTCAATTTAGCGCAAACCTACAATGAGCAGTTCTTC. This translates into CSAFNLAQTYNEQFF.

This chain uses TRBV20-1 with TRBJ2-7, with D possibly TRBD2 on 6 matching bases. This CDR3 is 14 amino acids long. Germline V gene sequence: CDR1 DFQATT, CDR2 SNEGSKA (reference sequence). Trimming stripped 5 bases from V and 0 bases from J, with 14 bases between. The CDR3 DNA reads as TGCAGTGCTGGCGGGACCGTTAGCTCCTACGAGCAGTACTTC. Translation: CSAGGTVSSYEQYF.

This clonotype was counted between two and nine times. This chain uses TRBV18 with TRBJ2-4, with a possible D match to TRBD1 (6 bases). The CDR3 is made up of 16 amino acids. The germline V gene encodes CDR1 KGHSH and CDR2 LQKENI. V dropped 6 bases and J dropped 0 bases, with 15 bases sitting between them. The CDR3 sequence is CASSEDRKIAKNIQYF. CDR3 DNA sequence: TGTGCCAGCTCGGAAGACAGGAAGATAGCCAAAAACATTCAGTACTTC.

This clonotype was seen ten or more times. The genes are TRBV7-7 and TRBJ2-5, with 10 bases aligning to TRBD2. The CDR3 covers 14 residues. V shed 5 bases, J shed 3 bases, and the junction held 3 bases outside the gene matches. CDR1 and CDR2 (germline): SSHAT, FNYEAQ (reference sequence). Written as DNA, the CDR3 is TGTGCCAGCAGCATTAGCGGGGGGAAAGAGACCCAGTACTTC. It codes for CASSISGGKETQYF.

About this clonotype: One base away lies a much larger clone, so this may be a sequencing read error. The CDR3 DNA reads TGCGCCAGCGGCGGTCGACTAGCGGGCTCCTACAATGAGCAGTCCTTC. This codes for CASGGRLAGSYNEQSF. This chain connects TRBV10-2 to TRBJ2-1; 10 nucleotides align to TRBD2. Germline CDR1 reads WSHSY; CDR2 reads SAAADI. The CDR3 contains 16 residues.

This clonotype was picked up many times. V usage is TRBV9 and J usage is TRBJ2-1, with 9 bases lining up with TRBD1. J was trimmed by 1 base and V by 3 bases; bases with no gene match: 2. Germline CDR1 SGDLS, CDR2 YYNGEE. This CDR3 region has 15 residues. The CDR3 DNA sequence: TGTGCCAGCAGCGCCGGGACAGGGTCCTACAATGAGCAGTTCTTC. The encoded protein is CASSAGTGSYNEQFF.

Remarks on this clonotype: Being one base from a much bigger clone, this may be a read error. The chain is built from TRBV4-3 and TRBJ2-4; 11 nucleotides agree with TRBD1. CDR1 is LGHNA, CDR2 YSLEER, per germline. Germline trimming cut 3 bases from V and 2 bases from J; bases unmatched to any gene: 9. This CDR3 is 18 amino acids long. DNA for the CDR3: TGCGCCAGCAGCCAGGACAGGGGGCAGGTCGATACCAAAAACATTCAGTACTTC. Translating it yields CASSQDRGQVDTKNIQYF.

The J gene is TRBJ2-6, the V gene TRBV29-1; D is ambiguous. The CDR3 has 16 residues. V lost 4 bases and J 0 bases, leaving 13 bases between the germline ends. Per germline, CDR1 SQVTM and CDR2 ANQGSEA. The CDR3 sequence: CSVGVAGRSGANVLTF. CDR3 coding DNA: TGCAGCGTTGGAGTTGCAGGCCGCTCTGGGGCCAACGTCCTGACTTTC.

This chain connects TRBV6-5 to TRBJ2-3; TRBD2 aligns across 8 bases. CDR1 and CDR2 from the germline V gene are MNHEY and SVGAGI. Losses at the gene ends were 2 bases for V and 14 bases for J; bases not matched to a gene: 15. The CDR3 extends over 15 amino acids. The CDR3 region is CASSYGTRSVGILYF. Here the CDR3 DNA reads TGTGCCAGCAGTTACGGGACTAGGAGCGTCGGGATCCTGTATTTT.

This clonotype was picked up a small number of times. J is TRBJ2-7 and V is TRBV6-2 or TRBV6-3, with D possibly matching TRBD2 (6 bases). This CDR3 has 15 amino acids. V lost 7 bases and J lost 3, with 19 bases in between. CDR1 and CDR2 from the germline V gene are MNHEY and SVGEGT. The CDR3 loop reads CASKEGTSPHYEQYF. As DNA, the CDR3 is TGTGCCAGCAAAGAAGGGACTTCGCCTCACTACGAGCAGTACTTC.

V and J are TRBV9 and TRBJ1-2; perhaps TRBD1 as D (6 bases). This CDR3 has 13 amino acids. With 3 bases removed from V and 4 bases from J, the gap between germline ends came to 10 bases. From germline, CDR1 is SGDLS and CDR2 YYNGEE. The chain's CDR3 is CASSAATGYGYTF. CDR3 coding DNA: TGTGCCAGCAGCGCGGCGACAGGCTATGGCTACACCTTC.

This clonotype was recorded many times. The junction differs from germline at one of its ends, possibly a read error. CDR3 residues: CASSLTRYEQYF. In DNA, the CDR3 is TGCGCCAGCAGCTTGACCCGTTACGAGCAGTACTTC. The chain couples TRBV12-3 or TRBV12-4 to TRBJ2-7, with D hard to call. The CDR3 is 12 residues long.